The present TCR beta chain was sequenced within a study of identical twins. Trimming took off 1 base at V and 1 base at J, with 7 bases between the two ends. The germline V gene encodes CDR1 SNHLY and CDR2 FYNNEI. This CDR3 region has 14 residues. TCRdb itself ran the 5' RACE reads through MiXCR, one entry per CDR3 protein. The sample contains more than 1.5 million distinct CDR3 sequences, roughly 35% of which appear only once. Healthy Caucasians provided all donations. The chain employs TRBV2 and TRBJ1-2; unclear D gene. The origin of this receptor is a newborn girl in good health. The sequenced material came from cord blood. The DNA for the CDR3 is TGTGCCAGCAGTGAAGTGAGCCTTAACTATGGCTACACCTTC. Its translation is CASSEVSLNYGYTF.